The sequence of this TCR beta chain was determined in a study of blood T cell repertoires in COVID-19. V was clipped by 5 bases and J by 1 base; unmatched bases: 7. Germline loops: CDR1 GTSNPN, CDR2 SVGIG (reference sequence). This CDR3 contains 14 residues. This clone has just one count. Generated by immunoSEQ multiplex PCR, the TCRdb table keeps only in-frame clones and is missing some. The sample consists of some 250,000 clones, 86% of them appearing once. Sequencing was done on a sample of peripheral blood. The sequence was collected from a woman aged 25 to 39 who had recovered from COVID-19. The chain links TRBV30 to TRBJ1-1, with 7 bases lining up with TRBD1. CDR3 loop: CAWVDRTPNTEAFF. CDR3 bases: TGTGCCTGGGTGGACAGGACCCCGAACACTGAAGCTTTCTTT.